This entry concerns a single T cell receptor beta chain. The target of this receptor is not known. Per-nucleotide qualities are absent, and no much larger clonotype sits a single base away. The sample's time point label, in plain terms: recipient sample about 28 days before transplant, after cytoreduction. Recipient blood was collected about 28 days before transplant and at days 30, 100 and 180 after transplant. Using Nuclei Lysis Solution, genomic DNA was extracted from unfractionated peripheral blood mononuclear cells that were either fresh or cryopreserved. With the immunoSEQ assay, which is a bias-controlled multiplex PCR relying on V- and J-specific primers, TCR beta CDR3 regions were amplified from genomic DNA. A proprietary barcode and Illumina adapter sequences were added to the CDR3 amplicons in a second PCR step. CDR3 libraries were sequenced on an Illumina MiSeq instrument. The original methods were these. Export and quality control were done with immunoSEQ Analyzer 3.0, while downstream analyses used R Bioconductor and Immunarch. Repertoire metrics were calculated using only productive rearrangements within the normalized downsampled data set. In the normalized cohort, clonotypes with more than 5 templates were defined as pathologically expanded. The Inverse Simpson Index served as the measure of repertoire diversity. To capture all clonotypes, the CMV-specificity analyses were run on the non-normalized data set. TCRdb carries this immuneACCESS record with in-frame sequences only. Its versions omit some clonotypes, under half of them owing to an unresolved V gene in the studies checked, with the rest unexplained. That table is the source of V, J and clone size, and D and trimming were worked out from the DNA. Here the sample has about 18,000 clones; roughly 86% occur a single time. Together, the top ten hold under 8.5% of the sample.

The data were obtained in a study of T cell clonotyping in hematopoietic cell transplantation (dated by TCRdb to 2020 to 2023). In terms of the full investigation: Pretransplant samples from recipients were collected after cytoreduction. In the study, around 140 blood samples were gathered from roughly 40 consecutive transplant recipients and their related donors. Recruitment of patients was conducted between September 2015 and January 2017, and follow-up was continued until September 2020 or death.

The germline V gene (reference sequence) provides CDR1 LNHDA and CDR2 SQIVND. Trimming accounts for 6 bases at V and 6 bases at J, while the number of junction bases matched to no gene is 6. The CDR3 starts with the cysteine, ends with the phenylalanine, and has 13 residues. Only CDR3 DNA is held: 39 bases, read in frame from base 1. What the authors observed across the whole study: Recipient TCR diversity fell after transplant, with pathologically expanded clonotypes rising progressively from day 30 to day 180. The sample size was limited and the cells went unsorted, which meant the CD4 and CD8 repertoire contributions could not be told apart. Inverse Simpson Index values from donors and from recipients before transplant predicted broader TCR repertoire diversity after transplant. Only a small fraction of recipient repertoires overlapped donor repertoires, with over 95% appearing de novo at the given depth.

Source: peripheral blood mononuclear cells, taken before stem cell transplant. This chain joins TRBV19 to TRBJ2-7; the central 9 bases match TRBD1. This clonotype was obtained from a man aged 50-59 years with acute myeloid leukemia. Some clones in this sample may be carry-over from other donors' samples. The CDR3 in this case is CASRQGAGGEQYF. The nucleotides read TGTGCCAGTAGACAGGGGGCAGGTGGCGAGCAGTACTTC.